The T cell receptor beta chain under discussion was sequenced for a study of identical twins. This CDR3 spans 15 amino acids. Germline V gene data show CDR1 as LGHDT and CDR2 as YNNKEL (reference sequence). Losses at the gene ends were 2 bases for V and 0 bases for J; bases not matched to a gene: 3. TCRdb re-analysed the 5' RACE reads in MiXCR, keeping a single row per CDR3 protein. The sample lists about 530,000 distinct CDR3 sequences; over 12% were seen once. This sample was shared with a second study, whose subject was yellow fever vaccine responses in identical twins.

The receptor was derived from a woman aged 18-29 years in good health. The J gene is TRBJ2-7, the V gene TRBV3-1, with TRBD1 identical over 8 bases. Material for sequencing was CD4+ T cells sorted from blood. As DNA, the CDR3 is TGTGCCAGCAGCCAAAGCAGGGGGCACTCCTACGAGCAGTACTTC. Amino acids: CASSQSRGHSYEQYF.